Listed below are T cell receptor beta chains from one sample, sequenced in a study of T cell changes during pregnancy in multiple sclerosis. Sequenced by immunoSEQ multiplex PCR; TCRdb stores in-frame clones only, minus some. The sample lists about 59,000 clones, just under 95% occurring once. Sequences were derived from CD4+ T cells from peripheral blood mononuclear cells, sampled before pregnancy. Every receptor here comes from a female donor with multiple sclerosis, enrolled in a pregnancy study. The conserved cysteine and the conserved F or W are not part of the CDR3 here.

j_call v_call cdr3_aa
TRBJ2-5 TRBV5-4 ASSLAGAGTQY
TRBJ1-4 TRBV28 ASSSPGGLFNNEKLF
TRBJ2-7 TRBV19 ATSPGTASYEQY
TRBJ2-7 TRBV6-5 ASRKGEQY
TRBJ2-5 TRBV7-2 ASVEQGWGQETQY
TRBJ1-1 TRBV6-6 ASSYGGGTEAF
TRBJ1-2 TRBV19 ASSFRGGYT
TRBJ2-3 TRBV7-9 ASSLSRGSTDTQY
TRBJ2-2 TRBV18 ASSPLAGVNTGELF
TRBJ1-4 TRBV6-1 ASSERREKLF
TRBJ2-1 TRBV13 ASVEAGGPYNEQF
TRBJ1-3 TRBV9 ASSVGRGPSSGNTIY